A single sample is the source of the 29 T cell receptor beta chains below, sequenced in a study of OX40 agonist ivuxolimab in advanced cancers. The library was prepared using the immunoSEQ multiplex PCR assay. What TCRdb holds here is the immuneACCESS table cut down to in-frame rearrangements. Part of the clones is not present; checked against another copy, under half of the missing clones reflect an unresolved V gene, and the others are unexplained. The sample yields under 100,000 clones; around nine tenths were counted once. Clones ranked in the top ten supply roughly 2.5% of the sample. This sample comprised CD4+ or CD8+ T cells sorted from blood, obtained in a trial of the OX40 agonist ivuxolimab. The receptors shown here come from an adult with an advanced solid tumor such as melanoma, head and neck, liver or kidney cancer.

The chain uses TRBV7-2 and TRBJ1-1; TRBD1 might be the D (5 bases). The V gene lost 1 base and the J gene lost 2 bases, with 11 bases spanning the gap. The length of the CDR3 is 15 residues. CDR1 is SGHTA, CDR2 FQGNSA, per germline. The CDR3 loop reads CASSLGQLGNTEAFF. CDR3 DNA sequence: TGTGCCAGCAGCTTAGGACAGCTAGGAAACACTGAAGCTTTCTTT.

The chain has TRBV10-1 and TRBJ2-1; 13 nucleotides agree with TRBD2. Per germline, CDR1 WNHNN and CDR2 SYGVQD (reference sequence). The CDR3 length is 19 residues. After removal of 6 bases from V and 5 bases from J, the junction contained 16 bases not matched to a gene. CDR3 nucleotide sequence: TGCGCCAGCAGAGCGCTGGGGACTAGCGGGAACCCAACCCACAATGAGCAGTTCTTC. Its protein product is CASRALGTSGNPTHNEQFF.

This chain connects TRBV30 to TRBJ1-1, with TRBD1 matching over 8 bases. V lost 4 bases to trimming and J lost 4 bases; unmatched junction nucleotides: 5. The CDR3 covers 13 residues. Germline CDR1 reads GTSNPN; CDR2 reads SVGIG (reference sequence). The CDR3 DNA is TGTGCCTGGACTGGACAGGGCACCACTGAAGCTTTCTTT. Translation gives CAWTGQGTTEAFF. Supplemented by reference TRBV30 and TRBJ1-1, the full variable domain reads SQTIHQWPATLVQPVGSPLSLECTVEGTSNPNLYWYRQAAGRGLQLLFYSVGIGQISSEVPQNLSASRPQDRQFILSSKKLLLSDSGFYLCAWTGQGTTEAFFGQGTRLTVV.

The genes are TRBV6-1 and TRBJ2-2, with D possibly being TRBD2 (6 bases). CDR3 length: 16 amino acids. V lost 4 bases, J lost 0 bases, and 12 bases lay in between. Germline V gene sequence: CDR1 MNHNS, CDR2 SASEGT. DNA for the CDR3: TGTGCCAGCAGTGGGAGGGCGCCAACGAACACCGGGGAGCTGTTTTTT. Residues: CASSGRAPTNTGELFF.

The chain carries TRBV7-2 and TRBJ2-3, with D perhaps TRBD2 (5 bases). V was clipped by 1 base and J by 1 base, with 9 bases between them. Germline V CDR1 and CDR2: SGHTA, FQGNSA. This CDR3 comprises 15 residues. The CDR3 DNA is TGTGCCAGCAGCTTAGGGCACGGGGGCACAGATACGCAGTATTTT. It codes for CASSLGHGGTDTQYF.

The chain links TRBV11-2 to TRBJ2-5; TRBD1 agrees at 7 bases. J was trimmed by 5 bases and V by 0 bases; bases with no gene match: 6. CDR1 SGHAT and CDR2 FQNNGV come from the germline V gene. CDR3 size: 15 residues. CDR3 in DNA: TGTGCCAGCAGCTTAGATCACGGGACAGTGGAGACCCAGTACTTC. It encodes CASSLDHGTVETQYF.

The rearrangement uses TRBV9 and TRBJ2-5; 7 bases are shared with TRBD1. Germline loops: CDR1 SGDLS, CDR2 YYNGEE. The junction had 10 bases not matched to a gene; V was cut back by 4 bases and J by 7 bases. The CDR3 loop spans 14 amino acids. In DNA, the CDR3 is TGTGCCAGCAGCCCCCGAGGGACAGAAGGGACCCAGTACTTC. Encoded protein: CASSPRGTEGTQYF.

This chain joins TRBV19 and TRBJ2-1; a weak D match, TRBD1 (6 bases). Germline V gives CDR1 LNHDA, CDR2 SQIVND (reference sequence). V was clipped by 6 bases and J by 7 bases, with 16 bases between them. CDR3 size: 14 residues. As DNA, the CDR3 is TGTGCCAGTAGCTTCCTACAGGGTAGGAATGAGCAGTTCTTC. Encoded protein: CASSFLQGRNEQFF.

J is TRBJ1-1 and V is TRBV28; D may be TRBD1 (5 bases). The CDR3 contains 17 residues. The germline gives CDR1 MDHEN, CDR2 SYDVKM. V was shortened by 4 bases and J by 1 base, with 19 bases between the two germline ends. The CDR3 nucleotides are TGTGCCAGCAGTTCGTACCGAGCCGGGACCCAGAACACTGAAGCTTTCTTT. Its translation: CASSSYRAGTQNTEAFF.

The V call is TRBV7-3, the J call TRBJ2-2; TRBD1 matches at 9 bases. Germline-derived CDR1 and CDR2 are SGHTA and FQGTGA. The CDR3 spans 13 residues. V gave up 3 bases and J gave up 11 bases; unmatched junction bases: 4. CDR3 sequence reads: CASSLGQGGELFF. The CDR3 DNA sequence: TGTGCCAGCAGCTTGGGACAGGGAGGAGAGCTGTTTTTT.

This rearrangement joins TRBV14 to TRBJ2-7, with 12 positions matching TRBD1. The V gene's germline CDR1 is SGHDN and CDR2 FVKESK. The CDR3 is made up of 14 amino acids. V shed 4 bases, J shed 7 bases, and the junction held 5 bases outside the gene matches. This chain's CDR3 is CASSLGQGAKEQYF. For the CDR3, the DNA is TGTGCCAGCAGCCTGGGACAGGGGGCTAAAGAGCAGTACTTC.

The chain employs TRBV9 and TRBJ2-1, with 10 bases aligning to TRBD2. Germline CDR1 SGDLS, CDR2 YYNGEE. The CDR3 is 15 residues long. Trimming cost V 7 bases and J 10 bases; bases outside gene matches: 14. Here the CDR3 reads CASAGLAGVLKEQFF. As DNA, the CDR3 is TGTGCCAGCGCCGGTCTAGCGGGAGTGCTAAAGGAGCAGTTCTTC.

V and J are TRBV6-6 and TRBJ1-2; TRBD1 matches at 8 bases. After removal of 7 bases from V and 3 bases from J, the junction contained 7 bases not matched to a gene. Germline assignment: CDR1 MNHNY and CDR2 SVGAGI (reference sequence). The length of the CDR3 is 14 residues. CDR3 loop: CASNLQGVDYGYTF. The CDR3 region has the DNA TGTGCCAGCAACTTACAGGGGGTTGACTATGGCTACACCTTC.

The chain employs TRBV30 and TRBJ2-2; tentatively, D is TRBD1 or TRBD2 (5 bases each). The V end was cut by 3 bases, the J end by 3 bases, with 17 bases between. Per germline, CDR1 GTSNPN and CDR2 SVGIG (reference sequence). This CDR3 has 16 amino acids. CDR3 coding DNA: TGTGCCTGGAGGGGCGGGCTCTTGGGGGACACCGGGGAGCTGTTTTTT. Its protein is CAWRGGLLGDTGELFF.

The chain employs TRBV7-2 and TRBJ2-4; no definite D call. This CDR3 has 12 amino acids. CDR1 and CDR2 from the germline V gene are SGHTA and FQGNSA. The V end lost 5 bases, the J end lost 8 bases, and 10 bases lay between the germline ends. The CDR3 reads CASSEIGYIQYF. The CDR3 DNA is TGTGCCAGCAGCGAGATTGGGTACATTCAGTACTTC.

This clone was observed once. The chain employs TRBV9 and TRBJ2-3; TRBD2 agrees at 11 bases. Unmatched junction bases numbered 11, after V lost 3 bases and J lost 5 bases. There are 17 residues in the CDR3. The germline CDR1 and CDR2 sequences are SGDLS and YYNGEE. The CDR3 DNA reads TGTGCCAGCAGCGCCAGTCTCACTAGCGGGAGTGGAGATACGCAGTATTTT. This gives the protein CASSASLTSGSGDTQYF.

V gene TRBV30 combines with J gene TRBJ2-1; TRBD2 matches 9 bases. After removal of 5 bases from V and 7 bases from J, the junction contained 3 bases not matched to a gene. This CDR3 has 12 residues. From germline, CDR1 is GTSNPN and CDR2 SVGIG (reference sequence). The CDR3 DNA reads as TGTGCCTGGGGACTAGCGCAGAATGAGCAGTTCTTC. Protein: CAWGLAQNEQFF.

The J gene is TRBJ2-7, the V gene TRBV29-1, with 7 bases matching TRBD1. V dropped 6 bases and J dropped 3; count of bases not matched to a gene: 8. The germline CDR1 and CDR2 sequences are SQVTM and ANQGSEA. There are 13 residues in the CDR3. The CDR3 DNA reads TGCAGCGTCGCCGGGACAGTACTCTACGAGCAGTACTTC. Translated, it gives CSVAGTVLYEQYF.

This chain connects TRBV10-3 to TRBJ1-5; D might be TRBD1 (5 bases). The V end was cut by 6 bases, the J end by 5 bases, with 17 bases between. The CDR3 has 15 amino acids. Germline CDR1 and CDR2: ENHRY and SYGVKD. Here the CDR3 reads CAISGGGIRDQPQHF. The CDR3 DNA reads TGTGCCATCAGCGGGGGGGGGATAAGGGATCAGCCCCAGCATTTT.

V is TRBV2 and J is TRBJ2-1, with D perhaps given as TRBD1 or TRBD2 (5 bases each). Looked up from germline, CDR1 is SNHLY and CDR2 is FYNNEI. The CDR3 is 14 residues long. V was pared by 4 bases and J by 9 bases, with 16 bases between. The chain's CDR3 is CASSVAGQGSEQFF. CDR3 sequence (DNA): TGTGCCAGCAGTGTGGCGGGCCAGGGCAGTGAGCAGTTCTTC. Drawing the rest from reference TRBV2 and TRBJ2-1, the complete variable domain is EPEVTQTPSHQVTQMGQEVILRCVPISNHLYFYWYRQILGQKVEFLVSFYNNEISEKSEIFDDQFSVERPDGSNFTLKIRSTKLEDSAMYFCASSVAGQGSEQFFGPGTRLTVL.

The chain joins TRBV5-1 to TRBJ2-2; the D is unclear. Trimming removed 1 base at V and 2 bases at J, with 9 bases between. CDR3 length: 15 residues. Germline values: CDR1 SGHRS, CDR2 YFSETQ. The DNA of the CDR3 is TGCGCCAGCAGCTTGAAGGTGCCCAACACCGGGGAGCTGTTTTTT. This encodes CASSLKVPNTGELFF. Drawing the rest from reference TRBV5-1 and TRBJ2-2, the complete variable domain is KAGVTQTPRYLIKTRGQQVTLSCSPISGHRSVSWYQQTPGQGLQFLFEYFSETQRNKGNFPGRFSGRQFSNSRSEMNVSTLELGDSALYLCASSLKVPNTGELFFGEGSRLTVL.

The chain has TRBV28 and TRBJ2-7; the D call may be TRBD1 or TRBD2 (5 bases each). V shed 5 bases and J shed 5 bases, with 19 bases lying between them. Germline CDR1 is MDHEN and CDR2 is SYDVKM. The CDR3 runs 15 residues. CDR3 bases: TGTGCCAGCAGTCCGGCCGGGGCTGTGAAGCACGAGCAGTACTTC. Its protein product is CASSPAGAVKHEQYF.

The V and J genes are TRBV11-2 and TRBJ1-2; 7 bases fit TRBD1. This CDR3 has 18 residues. In germline, CDR1 is SGHAT, CDR2 FQNNGV. The junction had 21 bases not matched to a gene; V was cut back by 5 bases and J by 6 bases. CDR3 DNA sequence: TGTGCCAGCAGCCCAGGACATTACAGGGGAGTGAGCTTCAATGGCTACACCTTC. The encoded protein is CASSPGHYRGVSFNGYTF.

The chain employs TRBV5-1 and TRBJ2-3; no definite D call. The CDR3 extends over 15 amino acids. Between the trimmed V and J ends, which lost 4 bases and 4 bases, there was a span of 16 bases. Germline V gene data show CDR1 as SGHRS and CDR2 as YFSETQ. CDR3 nucleotides: TGCGCCAGCAGCGCTCCGGGTCCTCCCCCAGATACGCAGTATTTT. Amino acids: CASSAPGPPPDTQYF.

The V call is TRBV10-3, the J call TRBJ2-7, with 10 bases lining up with TRBD1. The V gene end was trimmed by 10 bases and the J gene end by 4 bases; junction bases not matched to a gene: 4. The CDR3 spans 12 residues. Germline V gene sequence: CDR1 ENHRY, CDR2 SYGVKD. The CDR3 sequence is CATTGQGYEQYF. For the CDR3, the DNA is TGTGCCACTACGGGACAGGGGTACGAGCAGTACTTC.

This chain joins TRBV11-3 and TRBJ2-1; the match to TRBD2 covers 12 bases. The CDR3 has 15 amino acids. After removal of 4 bases from V and 8 bases from J, the junction contained 6 bases not matched to a gene. Germline-derived CDR1 and CDR2 are SGHNT and YENEEA. The CDR3 nucleotides read TGTGCCAGCAGCTCTTCTAGCGGGAGGGTCGATGAGCAGTTCTTC. Translating gives CASSSSSGRVDEQFF.

This chain connects TRBV9 to TRBJ2-3, with D tentatively TRBD2 (5 bases). The CDR3 has 16 amino acids. Germline V gives CDR1 SGDLS, CDR2 YYNGEE. The V and J ends lost 4 bases and 3 bases respectively, with 18 bases between them. The CDR3 nucleotides read TGTGCCAGCAGCCCTCAAAGCGGAGATTGGACAGATACGCAGTATTTT. Amino acid sequence: CASSPQSGDWTDTQYF. The full variable domain, rest sourced from reference TRBV9 and TRBJ2-3, is DSGVTQTPKHLITATGQRVTLRCSPRSGDLSVYWYQQSLDQGLQFLIQYYNGEERAKGNILERFSAQQFPDLHSELNLSSLELGDSALYFCASSPQSGDWTDTQYFGPGTRLTVL.

The chain has TRBV5-4 and TRBJ2-2, with D maybe TRBD2 (6 bases). Between the trimmed V and J ends, which lost 0 bases and 1 base, there was a span of 7 bases. Germline V gene data show CDR1 as SGHNT and CDR2 as YYREEE (reference sequence). The CDR3 has 15 residues. CDR3 sequence: CASSLGGKNTGELFF. The CDR3 DNA follows: TGTGCCAGCAGCTTGGGCGGGAAGAACACCGGGGAGCTGTTTTTT. Using reference TRBV5-4 and TRBJ2-2 for the parts outside the CDR3, the full variable domain is ETGVTQSPTHLIKTRGQQVTLRCSSQSGHNTVSWYQQALGQGPQFIFQYYREEENGRGNFPPRFSGLQFPNYSSELNVNALELDDSALYLCASSLGGKNTGELFFGEGSRLTVL.

The chain uses TRBV6-1 and TRBJ2-1; 7 bases line up with TRBD1. V was clipped by 6 bases and J by 12 bases; unmatched bases: 8. The CDR3 runs 12 residues. Germline assignment: CDR1 MNHNS and CDR2 SASEGT. CDR3 protein: CASRPGTASQFF. The CDR3 bases are TGTGCCAGCAGACCCGGGACAGCATCGCAGTTCTTC.